Listed below are T cell receptor beta chains from one sample, sequenced in a study of OX40 agonist ivuxolimab in advanced cancers. Here immunoSEQ multiplex PCR was the method, and the copy in TCRdb shows in-frame clones only, minus some. The sample includes some 39,000 clones, approximately 79% of them seen just once. Here the sequenced sample was CD4+ or CD8+ T cells sorted from blood, taken in a trial of the OX40 agonist ivuxolimab. The receptors come from an adult with an advanced solid tumor such as melanoma, head and neck, liver or kidney cancer. Each CDR3 is given with its conserved first and last residue. D genes are given only for firm matches. Not every row has a clone size; where given, it reads once, few, many or a size class.

TRBJ1-2,NA,TRBD1,TRBV15,TGTGCCACCAGCCCCTTCCCCGAGACAGGGGACTTACTCTATGGCTACACCTTC,CATSPFPETGDLLYGYTF
TRBJ2-1,NA,NA,TRBV4-2,TGTGCCAGCAGCCAAGTTCAGGGTTTTAACAATGAGCAGTTCTTC,CASSQVQGFNNEQFF
TRBJ2-1,NA,TRBD2,TRBV4-2,TGTGCCAGCAGCCAAGTATCGGCGGGGGGGTTTCATAATGAGCAGTTCTTC,CASSQVSAGGFHNEQFF
TRBJ1-2,NA,NA,TRBV5-6,TGTGCCAGCAGCTTGTCGGCGGGGCTCACTGGCTACACCTTC,CASSLSAGLTGYTF
TRBJ2-2,NA,NA,TRBV28,TGTGCCAGCAGTTTAAGTCTCACAAACACCGGGGAGCTGTTTTTT,CASSLSLTNTGELFF
TRBJ2-5,NA,TRBD2,TRBV13,TGTGCCAGCAGCTTAGAAGGGACTAGAGAGACCCAGTACTTC,CASSLEGTRETQYF
TRBJ2-1,NA,NA,TRBV18,TGTGCCAGCTCACCGCAGGGAACGAACTACAATGAGCAGTTCTTC,CASSPQGTNYNEQFF
TRBJ2-3,NA,NA,TRBV18,TGTGCCAGCTCCGATATATGGAGTATGGCAGATACGCAGTATTTT,CASSDIWSMADTQYF
TRBJ2-7,NA,NA,TRBV7-9,TGTGCCAGCAGCTTGGGGTCTTGGGAGCAGTACTTC,CASSLGSWEQYF
TRBJ2-7,few,TRBD1,TRBV30,TGTGCCTGGAGGGGGACAGGGCTCTCCTACGAGCAGTACTTC,CAWRGTGLSYEQYF
TRBJ1-2,NA,TRBD1,TRBV19,TGTGCCAGTAGTACCCTCCAACAGGGGAGATATGGCTACACCTTC,CASSTLQQGRYGYTF
TRBJ1-1,NA,NA,TRBV19,TGTGCCAGTAGCTCCGACATACGGAACACTGAAGCTTTCTTT,CASSSDIRNTEAFF
TRBJ1-1,NA,TRBD1,TRBV7-8,TGTGCCAGCAGCTTAGGGTACAGGGGCGTCATGAACACTGAAGCTTTCTTT,CASSLGYRGVMNTEAFF
TRBJ1-4,NA,NA,TRBV10-3,TGTGCCATCAGTGACGGGCAGATAAATGAAAAACTGTTTTTT,CAISDGQINEKLFF
TRBJ2-7,few,TRBD1,TRBV19,TGTGCCAGTAGAAGGACAGGGGGCAGCGGGTCCGACGAGCAGTACTTC,CASRRTGGSGSDEQYF
TRBJ2-2,NA,NA,TRBV19,TGTGCCAGTAGTAATGGGAGGAACACCGGGGAGCTGTTTTTT,CASSNGRNTGELFF
TRBJ1-6,NA,NA,TRBV7-9,TGTGCCGTACAGGGAGGGAATTCACCCCTCCACTTT,CAVQGGNSPLHF